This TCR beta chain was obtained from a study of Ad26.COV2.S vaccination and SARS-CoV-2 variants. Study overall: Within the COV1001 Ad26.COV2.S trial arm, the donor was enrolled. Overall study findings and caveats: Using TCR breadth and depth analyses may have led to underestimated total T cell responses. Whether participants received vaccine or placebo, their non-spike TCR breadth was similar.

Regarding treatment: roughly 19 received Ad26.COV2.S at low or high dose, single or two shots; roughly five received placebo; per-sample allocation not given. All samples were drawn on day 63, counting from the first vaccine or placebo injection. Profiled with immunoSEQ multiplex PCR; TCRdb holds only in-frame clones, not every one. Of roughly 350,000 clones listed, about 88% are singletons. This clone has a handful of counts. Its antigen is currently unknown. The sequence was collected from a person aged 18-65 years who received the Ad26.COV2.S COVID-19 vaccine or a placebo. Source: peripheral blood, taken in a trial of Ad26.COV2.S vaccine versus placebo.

The DNA for the CDR3 is TGTGCCAGCAGACCTAACGGACTAGCGGAAGAAGAGACCCAGTACTTC. Translation gives CASRPNGLAEEETQYF. The rearrangement links TRBV7-3 to TRBJ2-5, with 10 bases matching TRBD2. CDR1 and CDR2 from the germline V gene are SGHTA and FQGTGA. The V gene end was trimmed by 6 bases and the J gene end by 3 bases; junction bases not matched to a gene: 10. The CDR3 extends over 16 amino acids.